This TCR beta chain is drawn from a study of shared clonotypes between healthy human individuals. Method: immunoSEQ multiplex PCR; TCRdb's copy keeps in-frame clones and lacks some. The table shows almost 750,000 clones, with roughly 72% occurring only once. Germline V CDR1 and CDR2: LNHDA, SQIVND (reference sequence). This CDR3 region has 13 residues. With 3 bases removed from V and 7 bases from J, the gap between germline ends came to 12 bases. This sequence was found in a woman aged 25-40 years in good health. The sample comprised memory CD4+ T cells sorted from blood. Subset reported: CD45RA-negative fraction. The V call is TRBV19, the J call TRBJ1-1, with D possibly TRBD1 on 6 matching bases. CDR3 residues: CASSIAGENEAFF. The DNA for the CDR3 is TGTGCCAGTAGTATCGCAGGGGAAAATGAAGCTTTCTTT.